A selection of T cell receptor beta chains follows, all from one sample in a study of identical twins. One entry per CDR3 protein results from TCRdb running MiXCR on the 5' RACE reads. The sample contains fewer than 800,000 distinct CDR3 sequences, 7.1% of which appear only once. The data were also submitted as part of a second study, on yellow fever vaccine responses in identical twins.

The sample comprised PBMCs. The receptors were sampled from a woman in her late teens or twenties in good health. Both conserved end residues are part of each CDR3. A D gene is named only where the DNA matches it firmly. Some rows have no size entry. The others give once, few or many, or a class for an expanded clone.

d_call	v_call	j_call	clone_size	cdr3_nt	cdr3_aa
TRBD2	TRBV24-1	TRBJ2-1	few	TGTGCCACCAGTGTCGCCACCGGACTAGCGGGGTATAATAATGAGCAGTTCTTC	CATSVATGLAGYNNEQFF
NA	TRBV20-1	TRBJ1-1	few	TGCAGTGCTAGAGAGCAGGGGTCGAGGAACACTGAAGCTTTCTTT	CSAREQGSRNTEAFF
TRBD2	TRBV5-5	TRBJ2-1	once	TGTGCCAGCAGCTTGGCCGCCAGCGGGAGGGGGAATGAGCAGTTCTTC	CASSLAASGRGNEQFF
TRBD1	TRBV27	TRBJ1-5	few	TGTGCCAGCAGGGGAATCGGGGACAGGGTCGTGCAGCCCCAGCATTTT	CASRGIGDRVVQPQHF
TRBD2	TRBV15	TRBJ2-1	few	TGTGCCACCAGCAGTGGTGGGACTAGCGGGAATGAGCAGTTCTTC	CATSSGGTSGNEQFF
TRBD2	TRBV28	TRBJ2-7	NA	TGTGCCAGCAGTTTATTGGGTGGGAGGGCCTACGAGCAGTACTTC	CASSLLGGRAYEQYF
NA	TRBV20-1	TRBJ1-2	few	TGCAGTGCTCCCGACGGCAACTATGGCTACACCTTC	CSAPDGNYGYTF
TRBD1	TRBV28	TRBJ1-4	many	TGTGCCAGCAGCACCTCCGGGACAGGGGTCCCGGGTAGTGAAAAACTGTTTTTT	CASSTSGTGVPGSEKLFF
TRBD1	TRBV29-1	TRBJ2-7	many	TGCAGCGTTGGAGGGACAGGGGGCTACTACGAGCAGTACTTC	CSVGGTGGYYEQYF
NA	TRBV19	TRBJ2-2	NA	TGTGCCAGTGTGAAGGGTCCGAACACCGGGGAGCTGTTTTTT	CASVKGPNTGELFF
NA	TRBV20-1	TRBJ1-5	NA	TGCAGTGCTATAGATGGCAGAAGCAATCAGCCCCAGCATTTT	CSAIDGRSNQPQHF
TRBD1	TRBV24-1	TRBJ2-2	NA	TGTGCCACCAGGGAAGGGGGCAACACCGGGGAGCTGTTTTTT	CATREGGNTGELFF
TRBD1	TRBV6-5	TRBJ1-2	many	TGTGCCAGCAGTTACTACCGGGACAGGACTAACTATGGCTACACCTTC	CASSYYRDRTNYGYTF
NA	TRBV7-9	TRBJ1-3	many	TGTGCCAGCAGCTTAGTTGGCTCTGGAAACACCATATATTTT	CASSLVGSGNTIYF
NA	TRBV27	TRBJ1-5	few	TGTGCCAGCAGGCTTAGACACAATCAGCCCCAGCATTTT	CASRLRHNQPQHF
NA	TRBV3-1	TRBJ2-7	NA	TGTGCCAGCAGCCCGCACGCTAACAGCTACGAGCAGTACTTC	CASSPHANSYEQYF
NA	TRBV20-1	TRBJ1-4	few	TGCAGTGCTACCCAGGTGCCAACTAATGAAAAACTGTTTTTT	CSATQVPTNEKLFF
NA	TRBV29-1	TRBJ2-7	NA	TGCAGCGTGGTGGGGGGTAAGAACGAGCAGTACTTC	CSVVGGKNEQYF
TRBD1	TRBV7-9	TRBJ1-3	few	TGTGCCAGCAACGGACAGGACTCTGGAAACACCATATATTTT	CASNGQDSGNTIYF
NA	TRBV5-1	TRBJ2-3	NA	TGCGCCAGCAGCGGGGGGACAGCCACAGATACGCAGTATTTT	CASSGGTATDTQYF
TRBD2	TRBV20-1	TRBJ2-7	few	TGCAGTGCTAGTCCTTCTAGCGGGAGTTCTTTGTACGAGCAGTACTTC	CSASPSSGSSLYEQYF
TRBD2	TRBV7-8	TRBJ2-4	few	TGTGCCAGCAGCCCCACTAGCGGAGTAGCCAAAAACATTCAGTACTTC	CASSPTSGVAKNIQYF
TRBD1	TRBV28	TRBJ2-1	few	TGTGCCAGCAGCCCTCGAGGACAGGGGACCTACAATGAGCAGTTCTTC	CASSPRGQGTYNEQFF
NA	TRBV9	TRBJ2-3	NA	TGTGCCAGCAGCTCCCCCGGGATCACAGATACGCAGTATTTT	CASSSPGITDTQYF
NA	TRBV5-1	TRBJ2-1	many	TGCGCCAGCAGCTTGGCCGGTGAGCAGTTCTTC	CASSLAGEQFF
NA	TRBV5-4	TRBJ1-1	few	TGTGCCAGCAGCCCCAGCGGAGACACTGAAGCTTTCTTT	CASSPSGDTEAFF
NA	TRBV3-1	TRBJ2-1	NA	TGTGCCAGCAGCCAATTTCCCAATGAGCAGTTCTTC	CASSQFPNEQFF
NA	TRBV6-6	TRBJ2-7	few	TGTGCCAGCAGTTACCCGGGAAAGTCCGAGCAGTACTTC	CASSYPGKSEQYF
TRBD1	TRBV20-1	TRBJ1-2	NA	TGCAGTGCTAGTCCCGGACAGGGGCCGGGGACCTTC	CSASPGQGPGTF